Described below is a single T cell receptor beta chain sequence and its context. The CDR3 spans 16 residues. The V gene's germline CDR1 is LNHDA and CDR2 SQIVND (reference sequence). J lost 4 bases, V lost 2 bases, and 9 bases had no gene match. 13 Jbeta primers and 60 Vbeta primers were used for the PCR. Libraries were prepared by immunoSEQ multiplex PCR; TCRdb keeps only in-frame clonotypes and omits some of them. This sample has over 100,000 clones, with around 80% found just once. This specimen belongs to a study of cytomegalovirus exposure and HLA in healthy donors. The chain uses TRBV19 and TRBJ2-5; TRBD1 matches at 8 bases. This clonotype was obtained from a female donor in good health and CMV-seropositive. Material: PBMCs. In DNA form, the CDR3 reads TGTGCCAGTAGTATAAGTGGACAGGGAGGTGTAGAGACCCAGTACTTC. Protein sequence: CASSISGQGGVETQYF. Using reference TRBV19 and TRBJ2-5 for the parts outside the CDR3, the full variable domain is DGGITQSPKYLFRKEGQNVTLSCEQNLNHDAMYWYRQDPGQGLRLIYYSQIVNDFQKGDIAEGYSVSREKKESFPLTVTSAQKNPTAFYLCASSISGQGGVETQYFGPGTRLLVL.